This TCR beta chain was sequenced for a study of post-analysis software for immune sequencing data. Regarding the study as a whole: Compared with controls, patients had more of roughly five TRBV segments, including TRBV5-6, TRBV5-1 and TRBV20-1.

Libraries were made from TCR beta cDNA, and they carried unique molecular identifiers. TCRdb re-called the PCR reads with MiXCR, one entry per CDR3 protein. The table includes about 540,000 distinct CDR3 sequences, less than 40% detected once. Losses at the gene ends were 5 bases for V and 7 bases for J; bases not matched to a gene: 9. The CDR3 extends over 16 amino acids. A remark on this clonotype: Its target is not known.

This chain joins TRBV12-3 or TRBV12-4 and TRBJ1-4, with 11 bases lining up with TRBD1. The sequencing input was blood. This TCR was recovered from a girl between 2 and 17 years old with multiple sclerosis. In DNA form, the CDR3 reads TGTGCCAGCAGTCCCACTACCGGGACAGGGGGTGAAAAACTGTTTTTT. Its translation is CASSPTTGTGGEKLFF.